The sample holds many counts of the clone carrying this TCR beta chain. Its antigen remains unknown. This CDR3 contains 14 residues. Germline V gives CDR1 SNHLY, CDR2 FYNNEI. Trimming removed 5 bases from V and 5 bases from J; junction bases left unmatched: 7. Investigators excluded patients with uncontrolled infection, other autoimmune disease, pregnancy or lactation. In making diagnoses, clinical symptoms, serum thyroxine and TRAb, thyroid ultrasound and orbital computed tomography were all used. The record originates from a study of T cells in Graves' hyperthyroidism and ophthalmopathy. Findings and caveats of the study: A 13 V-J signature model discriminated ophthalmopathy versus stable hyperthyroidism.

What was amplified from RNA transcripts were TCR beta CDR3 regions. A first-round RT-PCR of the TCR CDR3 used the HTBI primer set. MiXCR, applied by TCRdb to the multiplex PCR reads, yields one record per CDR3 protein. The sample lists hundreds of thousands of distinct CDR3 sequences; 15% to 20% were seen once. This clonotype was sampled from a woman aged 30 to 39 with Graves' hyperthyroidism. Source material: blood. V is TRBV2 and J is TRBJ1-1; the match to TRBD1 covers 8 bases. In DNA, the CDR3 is TGTGCCAGCAGTAAGGCCAGGGGGCAGACTGAAGCTTTCTTT. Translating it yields CASSKARGQTEAFF.